The rows below give T cell receptor beta chains drawn from one sample of a study of blood T cell repertoires in COVID-19. TCRdb keeps only in-frame clones here, not all; method: immunoSEQ multiplex PCR. The sample yields roughly 300,000 clones, about 90% seen once. Sample: peripheral blood. The receptors originated from a woman between 25 and 40 years old with COVID-19, enrolled during active disease. Each CDR3 is given with its conserved first and last residue. D genes are given only for firm matches. Rows give clone size only sometimes, using once, few, many, or a class for an expanded clone.

abundance: .
d_gene: .
v_gene: TRBV29-1
j_gene: TRBJ2-7
CDR3aa: CSVLVPGEQYF
CDR3nt: TGCAGCGTCTTAGTCCCCGGCGAGCAGTACTTC

abundance: .
d_gene: TRBD2
v_gene: TRBV14
j_gene: TRBJ2-1
CDR3aa: CASSQASGAGNEQFF
CDR3nt: TGTGCCAGCAGCCAAGCCAGCGGGGCGGGAAATGAGCAGTTCTTC

abundance: .
d_gene: .
v_gene: TRBV19
j_gene: TRBJ2-2
CDR3aa: CASSYQGKITGELFF
CDR3nt: TGTGCCAGTAGTTACCAGGGGAAAATCACCGGGGAGCTGTTTTTT

abundance: .
d_gene: TRBD1
v_gene: TRBV3-1/TRBV3-2
j_gene: TRBJ2-5
CDR3aa: CASSQIVTGGVEETQYF
CDR3nt: TGTGCCAGCAGCCAAATAGTGACAGGGGGGGTAGAAGAGACCCAGTACTTC

abundance: .
d_gene: .
v_gene: TRBV6-1
j_gene: TRBJ1-2
CDR3aa: CASSEWVWTIVYTF
CDR3nt: TGTGCCAGCAGTGAATGGGTTTGGACAATCGTCTACACCTTC

abundance: .
d_gene: .
v_gene: TRBV27
j_gene: TRBJ1-1
CDR3aa: CASSFSTGRGYTEAFF
CDR3nt: TGTGCCAGCAGTTTCTCTACAGGGAGGGGGTACACTGAAGCTTTCTTT

abundance: .
d_gene: .
v_gene: TRBV24-1
j_gene: TRBJ2-3
CDR3aa: CATSGGYTQYF
CDR3nt: TGTGCCACCAGTGGCGGATATACGCAGTATTTT

abundance: .
d_gene: TRBD1
v_gene: TRBV7-9
j_gene: TRBJ1-3
CDR3aa: CASSTGTGSPGNTIYF
CDR3nt: TGTGCCAGCAGCACTGGGACAGGGAGTCCTGGAAACACCATATATTTT

abundance: .
d_gene: TRBD1
v_gene: TRBV15
j_gene: TRBJ2-2
CDR3aa: CATSRGGTGPTGELFF
CDR3nt: TGTGCCACCAGCAGAGGGGGGACAGGGCCCACCGGGGAGCTGTTTTTT

abundance: .
d_gene: .
v_gene: TRBV6-1
j_gene: TRBJ2-1
CDR3aa: CASSEVRGGSEQFF
CDR3nt: TGTGCCAGCAGTGAAGTACGTGGGGGCAGTGAGCAGTTCTTC

abundance: .
d_gene: .
v_gene: TRBV2
j_gene: TRBJ1-2
CDR3aa: CASPEGGFYGYTF
CDR3nt: TGTGCCAGCCCCGAGGGAGGGTTCTATGGCTACACCTTC

abundance: .
d_gene: .
v_gene: TRBV5-4
j_gene: TRBJ2-7
CDR3aa: CASSFRSGVSYEQYF
CDR3nt: TGTGCCAGCAGCTTTAGGTCCGGGGTCTCCTACGAGCAGTACTTC

abundance: .
d_gene: .
v_gene: TRBV27
j_gene: TRBJ1-5
CDR3aa: CASSFQNQPQHF
CDR3nt: TGTGCCAGCAGCTTCCAGAATCAGCCCCAGCATTTT

abundance: .
d_gene: .
v_gene: TRBV7-2
j_gene: TRBJ1-2
CDR3aa: CASSFKRGDGYTF
CDR3nt: TGTGCCAGCAGCTTTAAGCGAGGCGATGGCTACACCTTC

abundance: .
d_gene: .
v_gene: TRBV20-1
j_gene: TRBJ2-1
CDR3aa: CSAPRYNEQFF
CDR3nt: TGCAGTGCCCCGAGGTACAATGAGCAGTTCTTC

abundance: .
d_gene: .
v_gene: TRBV24-1
j_gene: TRBJ1-5
CDR3aa: CATSDYRAQPQHF
CDR3nt: TGTGCCACCAGTGATTACAGGGCCCAGCCCCAGCATTTT

abundance: .
d_gene: .
v_gene: TRBV6-5
j_gene: TRBJ2-2
CDR3aa: CASSLMGPLAGELFF
CDR3nt: TGTGCCAGCAGTCTCATGGGGCCCTTGGCCGGGGAGCTGTTTTTT

abundance: .
d_gene: TRBD2
v_gene: TRBV4-1
j_gene: TRBJ2-7
CDR3aa: CASSLLAGGSFGEQYF
CDR3nt: TGCGCCAGCAGCCTACTAGCGGGGGGCTCATTTGGCGAGCAGTACTTC

abundance: .
d_gene: .
v_gene: TRBV7-9
j_gene: TRBJ1-1
CDR3aa: CASSLTGSEAFF
CDR3nt: TGTGCCAGCAGCTTGACGGGGTCTGAAGCTTTCTTT

abundance: .
d_gene: .
v_gene: TRBV6-5
j_gene: TRBJ1-5
CDR3aa: CASTPRGGQPQHF
CDR3nt: TGTGCCAGCACCCCTCGGGGGGGTCAGCCCCAGCATTTT

abundance: once
d_gene: TRBD2
v_gene: TRBV30
j_gene: TRBJ2-7
CDR3aa: CAWSPPLAGSYEQYF
CDR3nt: TGTGCCTGGAGCCCACCCCTAGCGGGGTCCTACGAGCAGTACTTC

abundance: few
d_gene: .
v_gene: TRBV27
j_gene: TRBJ2-3
CDR3aa: CASSFSENTDTQYF
CDR3nt: TGTGCCAGCAGTTTTTCGGAGAACACAGATACGCAGTATTTT

abundance: few
d_gene: .
v_gene: TRBV11-2
j_gene: TRBJ1-2
CDR3aa: CASSLLYGYTF
CDR3nt: TGTGCCAGCAGCTTATTATATGGCTACACCTTC

abundance: .
d_gene: .
v_gene: TRBV5-1
j_gene: TRBJ2-5
CDR3aa: CASSFGGGNLPTQYF
CDR3nt: TGCGCCAGCAGCTTTGGCGGAGGGAATTTGCCGACCCAGTACTTC

abundance: once
d_gene: .
v_gene: TRBV5-4
j_gene: TRBJ2-2
CDR3aa: CASSLRAGAGELFF
CDR3nt: TGTGCCAGCAGCTTGCGGGCGGGGGCAGGGGAGCTGTTTTTT

abundance: .
d_gene: .
v_gene: TRBV7-9
j_gene: TRBJ1-1
CDR3aa: CASSGGGRIEAFF
CDR3nt: TGTGCCAGCAGCGGAGGAGGCAGGATTGAAGCTTTCTTT

abundance: few
d_gene: .
v_gene: TRBV30
j_gene: TRBJ2-2
CDR3aa: CAWSVEVNTGELFF
CDR3nt: TGTGCCTGGAGTGTGGAGGTTAACACCGGGGAGCTGTTTTTT

abundance: .
d_gene: .
v_gene: TRBV15
j_gene: TRBJ2-2
CDR3aa: CATSRDQFTGELFF
CDR3nt: TGTGCCACCAGCAGAGATCAGTTCACCGGGGAGCTGTTTTTT

abundance: few
d_gene: TRBD1
v_gene: TRBV18
j_gene: TRBJ1-6
CDR3aa: CASSPTPGGPLHF
CDR3nt: TGTGCCAGCTCACCAACCCCAGGGGGACCCCTCCACTTT

abundance: .
d_gene: TRBD2
v_gene: TRBV6-5
j_gene: TRBJ2-1
CDR3aa: CASRSRLADYNEQFF
CDR3nt: TGTGCCAGCAGATCCCGGCTAGCGGACTACAATGAGCAGTTCTTC

abundance: .
d_gene: .
v_gene: TRBV21-1
j_gene: TRBJ1-6
CDR3aa: CASSIDRALSYNSPLHF
CDR3nt: TGTGCCAGCAGCATAGACAGGGCCCTCTCCTATAATTCACCCCTCCACTTT

abundance: .
d_gene: .
v_gene: TRBV4-1
j_gene: TRBJ1-1
CDR3aa: CASSRGGEVGTFF
CDR3nt: TGCGCCAGCAGCCGCGGGGGGGAAGTCGGAACTTTCTTT

abundance: .
d_gene: TRBD1
v_gene: TRBV5-5
j_gene: TRBJ1-1
CDR3aa: CASSFTRDRRGTEAFF
CDR3nt: TGTGCCAGCAGCTTTACCCGGGACAGGAGGGGGACTGAAGCTTTCTTT

abundance: few
d_gene: TRBD1
v_gene: TRBV4-1
j_gene: TRBJ1-1
CDR3aa: CASSHYRGHRNTEAFF
CDR3nt: TGCGCCAGCAGCCATTACAGGGGGCACAGGAACACTGAAGCTTTCTTT

abundance: .
d_gene: TRBD1
v_gene: TRBV5-1
j_gene: TRBJ1-2
CDR3aa: CASSYLRQGATDGYTF
CDR3nt: TGCGCCAGCAGCTATCTCAGACAGGGGGCTACGGATGGCTACACCTTC

abundance: few
d_gene: .
v_gene: TRBV4-2
j_gene: TRBJ1-2
CDR3aa: CASSPEVPHYGYTF
CDR3nt: TGTGCCAGCAGCCCCGAGGTACCGCACTATGGCTACACCTTC

abundance: .
d_gene: .
v_gene: TRBV9
j_gene: TRBJ1-4
CDR3aa: CASSNEGVANEKLFF
CDR3nt: TGTGCCAGCAGCAACGAGGGGGTGGCTAATGAAAAACTGTTTTTT

abundance: .
d_gene: .
v_gene: TRBV6-5
j_gene: TRBJ2-1
CDR3aa: CASSYNFGGNNEQFF
CDR3nt: TGTGCCAGCAGTTACAATTTCGGAGGGAACAATGAGCAGTTCTTC

abundance: once
d_gene: .
v_gene: TRBV9
j_gene: TRBJ1-2
CDR3aa: CASGGADLGYGYTF
CDR3nt: TGTGCCAGCGGGGGGGCAGACCTTGGCTATGGCTACACCTTC

abundance: .
d_gene: TRBD2
v_gene: TRBV2
j_gene: TRBJ2-5
CDR3aa: CASDRLLAGEETQYF
CDR3nt: TGTGCCAGCGACCGGCTGCTAGCGGGGGAAGAGACCCAGTACTTC

abundance: few
d_gene: TRBD1
v_gene: TRBV5-1
j_gene: TRBJ2-7
CDR3aa: CASSLWTGAYEQYF
CDR3nt: TGCGCCAGCAGCTTGTGGACAGGGGCCTACGAGCAGTACTTC